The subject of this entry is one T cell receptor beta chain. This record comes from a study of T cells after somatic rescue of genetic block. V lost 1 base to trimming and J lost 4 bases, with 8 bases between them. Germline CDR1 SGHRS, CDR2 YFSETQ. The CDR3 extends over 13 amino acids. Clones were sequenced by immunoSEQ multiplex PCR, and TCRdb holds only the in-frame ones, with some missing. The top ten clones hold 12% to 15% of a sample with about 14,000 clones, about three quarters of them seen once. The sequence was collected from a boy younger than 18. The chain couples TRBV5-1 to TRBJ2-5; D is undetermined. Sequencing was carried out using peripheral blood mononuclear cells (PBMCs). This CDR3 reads CASSLIGGETQYF. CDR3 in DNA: TGCGCCAGCAGCTTGATAGGCGGAGAGACCCAGTACTTC. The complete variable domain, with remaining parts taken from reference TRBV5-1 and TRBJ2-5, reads KAGVTQTPRYLIKTRGQQVTLSCSPISGHRSVSWYQQTPGQGLQFLFEYFSETQRNKGNFPGRFSGRQFSNSRSEMNVSTLELGDSALYLCASSLIGGETQYFGPGTRLLVL.